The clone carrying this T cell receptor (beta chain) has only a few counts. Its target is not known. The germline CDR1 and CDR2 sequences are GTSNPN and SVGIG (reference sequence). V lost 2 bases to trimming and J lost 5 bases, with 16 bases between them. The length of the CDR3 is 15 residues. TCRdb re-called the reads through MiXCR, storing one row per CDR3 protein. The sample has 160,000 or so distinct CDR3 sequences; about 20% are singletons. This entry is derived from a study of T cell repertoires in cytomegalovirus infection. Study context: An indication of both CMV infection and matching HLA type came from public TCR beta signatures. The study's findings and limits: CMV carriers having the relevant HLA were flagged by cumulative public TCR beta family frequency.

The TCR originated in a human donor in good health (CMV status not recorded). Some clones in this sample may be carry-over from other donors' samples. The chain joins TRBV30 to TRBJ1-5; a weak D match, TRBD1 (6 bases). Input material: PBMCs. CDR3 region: CAWSPPLGGHQPQHF. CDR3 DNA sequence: TGTGCCTGGAGTCCTCCTCTGGGGGGCCATCAGCCCCAGCATTTT.